This TCR beta chain is drawn from a study of T cells in Graves' hyperthyroidism and ophthalmopathy. Amplification targeted TCR beta CDR3 regions from RNA transcripts. HTBI primers were employed in a first-round RT-PCR of the TCR CDR3. From the multiplex PCR reads, TCRdb called clonotypes with MiXCR, one entry per CDR3 protein. The data show hundreds of thousands of distinct CDR3 sequences, with 12% to 15% seen just once and around 9.6% held by the top ten. The study left out patients who had uncontrolled infection, other autoimmune disease, pregnancy or lactation. Points from the study as a whole: Researchers found most expanded thyroid clonotypes above 0.001 in blood as well.

The V and J ends lost 0 bases and 10 bases respectively, with 1 base between them. Germline loops: CDR1 SGHAT, CDR2 FQNNGV. This CDR3 has 10 amino acids. The sample holds many counts of this clonotype. Its specificity is not known. The sequencing sample was made of blood. This chain connects TRBV11-2 to TRBJ2-1; D remains unclear. The clonotype was recovered from a woman aged 18-30 years with Graves' hyperthyroidism. CDR3 bases: TGTGCCAGCAGCTTAGAGGAGCAGTTCTTC. Its protein product is CASSLEEQFF.